The 23 T cell receptor beta chains below come from one sample, sequenced in a study of radiation and T cells in renal cell carcinoma (dated by TCRdb to about 2020). Library creation used the immunoSEQ multiplex PCR assay. TCRdb holds this immuneACCESS table with in-frame rearrangements only. Some clones are missing; in checked studies, unresolved V genes explain under half, and the rest has no known cause. The table for this sample lists around 60,000 clones; around 76% of them were counted only once. The ten largest make up about 7% of the sample. In light of the paper, this sample's time point label describes: blood 2 weeks post-SBRT. Read against the paper, the sample's treatment or condition label means: 15 Gy SBRT to primary tumor, nephrectomy 4 weeks later. Here the sequenced sample was blood, taken from a patient whose treatment included radiotherapy and nephrectomy. The receptors derive from a man aged 55-75 years with renal cell carcinoma.

This clone was observed once. The chain employs TRBV9 and TRBJ2-7, with 10 bases fitting TRBD2. CDR3 size: 18 residues. The germline V gene encodes CDR1 SGDLS and CDR2 YYNGEE. The V gene end was trimmed by 0 bases and the J gene end by 4 bases; junction bases not matched to a gene: 13. As DNA, the CDR3 is TGTGCCAGCAGCGTAGATCTAGCGGGAGAAAAAGGTTGTTACGAGCAGTACGTC. It yields the protein CASSVDLAGEKGCYEQYV.

The chain employs TRBV27 and TRBJ2-4; D is undetermined. Germline CDR1 reads MNHEY; CDR2 reads SMNVEV (reference sequence). The CDR3 is made up of 15 amino acids. V lost 4 bases to trimming and J lost 0 bases, with 10 bases between them. The CDR3 DNA reads as TGTGCCAGCAGTTCCCCGATATTAGCCAAAAACATTCAGTACTTC. As protein: CASSSPILAKNIQYF.

The chain combines TRBV7-9 with TRBJ2-2, with D hard to call. Germline V gene sequence: CDR1 SEHNR, CDR2 FQNEAQ (reference sequence). V gave up 2 bases and J gave up 0 bases, with 4 bases separating them. This CDR3 has 14 residues. In nucleotides, the CDR3 is TGTGCCAGCAGCTTAAGGTCGAACACCGGGGAGCTGTTTTTT. It encodes CASSLRSNTGELFF.

This clone has only a few counts. V gene TRBV27 combines with J gene TRBJ2-2; D perhaps matches TRBD1 (6 bases). Germline V gene sequence: CDR1 MNHEY, CDR2 SMNVEV (reference sequence). V lost 5 bases, J lost 4 bases, and 20 bases lay in between. This CDR3 comprises 17 residues. The CDR3 sequence is CASSRSLRGSGTGELFF. CDR3 sequence (DNA): TGTGCCAGCAGTCGATCCCTCAGGGGTTCGGGCACCGGGGAGCTGTTTTTT.

Worth noting for this clone: Relative to the germline gene, one junction end is altered; a read error may explain this. The chain couples TRBV10-3 to TRBJ2-1, with 15 bases identical to TRBD2. Germline CDR1 ENHRY, CDR2 SYGVKD. The CDR3 consists of 16 residues. The CDR3 region has the DNA TGTGCCATCAGGGAGGGACTAGCGGGAGGCCCCAATGAGCAGCTCTTC. This encodes CAIREGLAGGPNEQLF.

The J gene is TRBJ2-5, the V gene TRBV7-9, with 8 bases fitting TRBD2. CDR1 and CDR2 from the germline V gene are SEHNR and FQNEAQ (reference sequence). The CDR3 sequence is 15 residues long. The trim removed 1 base at V and 3 bases at J, leaving 4 bases unmatched. CDR3 sequence reads: CASSLVAGNKETQYF. As DNA, the CDR3 is TGTGCCAGCAGCTTAGTAGCGGGGAACAAAGAGACCCAGTACTTC.

The rearrangement uses TRBV2 and TRBJ2-7, with a tentative D call TRBD2 (6 bases). This CDR3 comprises 13 residues. V was cut by 2 bases and J by 6 bases, with 11 bases left in between. CDR1 and CDR2 from the germline V gene are SNHLY and FYNNEI. The CDR3 sequence is CASSESWGLEQYV. The CDR3 DNA is TGTGCCAGCAGTGAAAGTTGGGGACTCGAGCAGTACGTC.

V is TRBV2 and J is TRBJ2-2; the D gene is possibly TRBD2 (5 bases). Germline assignment: CDR1 SNHLY and CDR2 FYNNEI. Deletions cut 7 bases from V and 4 bases from J, with 13 bases between. This CDR3 region has 14 residues. The CDR3 sequence is CASIIQAGTGELFF. The CDR3 bases are TGTGCCAGCATAATCCAGGCGGGCACCGGGGAGCTGTTTTTT.

The J gene is TRBJ2-5, the V gene TRBV27, with D possibly TRBD2 on 5 matching bases. Germline CDR1 is MNHEY and CDR2 is SMNVEV (reference sequence). This CDR3 is 13 amino acids long. V lost 2 bases to trimming and J lost 5 bases, with 9 bases between them. This chain's CDR3 is CASSLAGGETQYF. For the CDR3, the DNA is TGTGCCAGCAGTTTAGCGGGCGGCGAGACCCAGTACTTC.

The V call is TRBV7-2, the J call TRBJ1-5, with 8 positions matching TRBD1. After removal of 5 bases from V and 7 bases from J, the junction contained 10 bases not matched to a gene. Germline V gene data show CDR1 as SGHTA and CDR2 as FQGNSA. The CDR3 totals 15 residues. The CDR3 reads CASSITNGQGQPQHF. The CDR3 nucleotides read TGTGCCAGCAGCATAACCAACGGACAGGGCCAGCCCCAGCATTTT.

The V gene is TRBV29-1, the J gene TRBJ2-7, with 7 bases aligning to TRBD1. The CDR3 runs to 12 residues. Germline V gives CDR1 SQVTM, CDR2 ANQGSEA. The ends lost 6 bases at V and 1 base at J; junction bases unmatched: 3. CDR3 amino acids: CSVATGSYEQYF. DNA for the CDR3: TGCAGCGTGGCGACAGGGTCCTACGAGCAGTACTTC.

This clone was recorded only once. The J gene is TRBJ2-7, the V gene TRBV7-2; no clear D gene. Germline CDR1 SGHTA, CDR2 FQGNSA. The CDR3 is 14 residues long. Trimming left V 3 bases short and J 0 bases short, with 9 bases between. The DNA for the CDR3 is TGTGCCAGCAGCTTGTCGGTGAGCTCCTACGAGCAGTACGTC. Translation gives CASSLSVSSYEQYV.

The chain employs TRBV5-1 and TRBJ2-3; TRBD2 might be the D (6 bases). V was cut by 6 bases and J by 0 bases, with 14 bases left in between. There are 15 residues in the CDR3. Germline V CDR1 and CDR2: SGHRS, YFSETQ. CDR3 sequence (DNA): TGCGCCAGCACCCTGGACGGGACTAGCACAGATACGCAGTATTTT. Encoded protein: CASTLDGTSTDTQYF.

The CDR3 protein is CASSQGDKQVEEQYF. In nucleotides, the CDR3 is TGCGCCAGCAGCCAAGGGGATAAACAGGTGGAAGAGCAGTACTTC. The chain couples TRBV4-3 to TRBJ2-7, with TRBD1 as a possible D gene (5 bases). In germline, CDR1 is LGHNA, CDR2 YSLEER. Trimming removed 1 base at V and 7 bases at J, with 17 bases between. This CDR3 comprises 15 residues.

The chain carries TRBV10-1 and TRBJ1-4; D might be TRBD1 (5 bases). This CDR3 contains 17 residues. CDR1 WNHNN and CDR2 SYGVQD come from the germline V gene (reference sequence). Trimming cost V 2 bases and J 4 bases, with 17 bases left between them. CDR3 sequence: CASSEGTGPTINEKLFF. In nucleotides, the CDR3 is TGCGCCAGCAGTGAGGGGACCGGGCCAACGATTAATGAAAAACTGTTTTTT.

The chain carries TRBV19 and TRBJ1-3; D unresolved. The length of the CDR3 is 15 residues. V lost 7 bases to trimming and J lost 7 bases, with 20 bases between them. Germline V gene sequence: CDR1 LNHDA, CDR2 SQIVND (reference sequence). The CDR3 protein is CASIPTPRLLNTIYF. The CDR3 DNA is TGTGCCAGTATTCCCACCCCGCGGCTCCTCAACACCATATATTTT.

The chain has TRBV4-3 and TRBJ2-4; D gene unclear. In germline, CDR1 is LGHNA, CDR2 YSLEER. The V end lost 0 bases, the J end lost 6 bases, and 6 bases lay between the germline ends. This CDR3 is built from 13 residues. The CDR3 coding sequence is TGCGCCAGCAGCCAAGATGGGGTAAACATTCAGTACTTC. This codes for CASSQDGVNIQYF.

The J gene is TRBJ2-1, the V gene TRBV5-1; TRBD2 matches 7 bases. The CDR3 spans 14 residues. V was pared by 4 bases and J by 9 bases, with 10 bases of the junction left unmatched. The V gene's germline CDR1 is SGHRS and CDR2 YFSETQ. As DNA, the CDR3 is TGCGCCAGCAGCGTCCGGGACGGGGGGAGTGAGCAGTTCTTC. It yields the protein CASSVRDGGSEQFF.

The CDR3, as DNA: TGTGCCAGCAGCGTTCCGCTTAGTCGTACGCAGTATTTT. This codes for CASSVPLSRTQYF. This chain uses TRBV6-1 with TRBJ2-3; no firm D call. The CDR3 has 13 residues. Looked up from germline, CDR1 is MNHNS and CDR2 is SASEGT. V was pared by 6 bases and J by 8 bases, with 15 bases between.

CDR3 region: CASIPTGQVGTF. The CDR3 region has the DNA TGTGCCAGCATCCCGACCGGACAGGTGGGCACCTTC. The V gene is TRBV5-8, the J gene TRBJ1-2, with 7 bases that match TRBD1. In germline, CDR1 is SGHTS, CDR2 YDEGEE. The CDR3 length is 12 residues. Trimming cost V 6 bases and J 13 bases; bases outside gene matches: 12. The whole variable domain, remainder taken from reference TRBV5-8 and TRBJ1-2, is EAGVTQSPTHLIKTRGQQATLRCSPISGHTSVYWYQQALGLGLQFLLWYDEGEERNRGNFPPRFSGRQFPNYSSELNVNALELEDSALYLCASIPTGQVGTFGSGTRLTVV.

This chain links TRBV5-4 with TRBJ2-3; D is possibly TRBD2 (5 bases). CDR3 length equals 15 residues. Per germline, CDR1 SGHNT and CDR2 YYREEE (reference sequence). The V end lost 4 bases, the J end lost 6 bases, and 18 bases lay between the germline ends. The CDR3 loop reads CASSPEGLKADTQYF. The CDR3 nucleotides are TGTGCCAGCAGCCCCGAGGGCCTCAAAGCGGATACGCAGTATTTT.

The chain couples TRBV11-3 to TRBJ1-1; TRBD1 agrees at 11 bases. The trim removed 1 base at V and 4 bases at J, leaving 14 bases unmatched. CDR3 size: 19 residues. Germline V gives CDR1 SGHNT, CDR2 YENEEA. The CDR3 is CASSLGGQGAMNRGTEAFF. Written as DNA, the CDR3 is TGTGCCAGCAGCTTAGGAGGACAGGGGGCGATGAATAGGGGCACTGAAGCTTTCTTT.

The V call is TRBV20-1, the J call TRBJ1-1; D may be TRBD1 (5 bases). This CDR3 spans 8 amino acids. Deletions cut 6 bases from V and 10 bases from J, with 6 bases between. Germline assignment: CDR1 DFQATT and CDR2 SNEGSKA (reference sequence). CDR3 coding DNA: TGCAGTGCCCAGGGAGCTTTCTTT. Translated, it gives CSAQGAFF.